The source of this TCR beta chain is a study of OX40 agonist ivuxolimab in advanced cancers. Overall study: Cohort: more than 75% men, mean age 60, aged roughly 23 to 90. Study outcomes and limitations: Dosing at 0.1 to 3.0 mg/kg was accompanied by clonal expansion of CD4+ and CD8+ blood T cells by week 6.

Turning to this clone: The antigen remains undetermined.

In germline, CDR1 is SGHRS, CDR2 YFSETQ. CDR3 length: 13 residues. Trimming removed 0 bases at V and 6 bases at J, with 8 bases between. Generated by immunoSEQ multiplex PCR, the TCRdb table keeps only in-frame clones and is missing some. The table shows around 98,000 clones, with roughly nine tenths occurring only once. The sample was CD4+ or CD8+ T cells sorted from blood, taken in a trial of the OX40 agonist ivuxolimab. The chain employs TRBV5-1 and TRBJ2-3; D is ambiguous. The receptor was derived from an adult with an advanced solid tumor such as melanoma, head and neck, liver or kidney cancer. The chain's CDR3 is CASSLEAPDTQYF. CDR3 bases: TGCGCCAGCAGCTTGGAGGCCCCCGATACGCAGTATTTT. Full variable domain (missing parts from reference TRBV5-1 and TRBJ2-3): KAGVTQTPRYLIKTRGQQVTLSCSPISGHRSVSWYQQTPGQGLQFLFEYFSETQRNKGNFPGRFSGRQFSNSRSEMNVSTLELGDSALYLCASSLEAPDTQYFGPGTRLTVL.